This is a list of T cell receptor beta chains from one sample in a study of cytomegalovirus exposure and HLA in healthy donors. This table comes from immunoSEQ multiplex PCR, and its TCRdb copy is limited to in-frame clones, with some not included. The sample lists roughly 100,000 clones; around 80% were seen once. The sample was PBMCs. These receptors were obtained from a woman between 18 and 30 years old in good health and CMV-seropositive. CDR3s include the opening cysteine and the closing phenylalanine or tryptophan. A D gene is named only where the DNA matches it firmly.

v_call: TRBV6-6; d_call: TRBD2; cdr3_aa: CASSYQSSGIDNEQFF
v_call: TRBV7-6; d_call: TRBD1; cdr3_aa: CASSSRTGTSTDTQYF
v_call: TRBV7-9; d_call: -; cdr3_aa: CASRHGQNEDSGNTIYF
v_call: TRBV9; d_call: -; cdr3_aa: CASSLAPSSYNEQFF
v_call: TRBV9; d_call: -; cdr3_aa: CASSAAGVSNQPQHF
v_call: TRBV9; d_call: -; cdr3_aa: CASSPAEWELFF
v_call: TRBV19; d_call: -; cdr3_aa: CATQSPDWNIGKQYF
v_call: TRBV28; d_call: -; cdr3_aa: CASSSRYEQYF
v_call: TRBV6-5; d_call: TRBD1; cdr3_aa: CASSYSGTGDAGGQFF
v_call: TRBV4-1; d_call: -; cdr3_aa: CASSQDYTASGNTIYF
v_call: TRBV7-3; d_call: -; cdr3_aa: CASSLSPAYNEQFF
v_call: TRBV7-9; d_call: -; cdr3_aa: CASSLGGHNYGYTF
v_call: TRBV29-1; d_call: -; cdr3_aa: CSALNSGANVLTF
v_call: TRBV28; d_call: -; cdr3_aa: CASSLLQGSNEKLFF
v_call: TRBV29-1; d_call: -; cdr3_aa: CSVLEEGHEQYF
v_call: TRBV5-1; d_call: -; cdr3_aa: CASSPPLQITNEQFF
v_call: TRBV5-4; d_call: TRBD2; cdr3_aa: CASSRGTSGRGDTQYF
v_call: TRBV9; d_call: -; cdr3_aa: CASSVREDYGYTF
v_call: TRBV7-6; d_call: TRBD1; cdr3_aa: CASSLARRTGLYNEQFF
v_call: TRBV29-1; d_call: TRBD2; cdr3_aa: CSVEDLPSVAGVWFF
v_call: TRBV5-1; d_call: TRBD1; cdr3_aa: CASSLMGQGTYEQYF
v_call: TRBV9; d_call: -; cdr3_aa: CASSAQGKVTF
v_call: TRBV9; d_call: -; cdr3_aa: CASSVGGDTQYF